The entry that follows covers one TCR beta chain sequence. What it recognizes is unknown. Trimming at V came to 2 bases and at J to 1 base, leaving 14 bases not matched to a gene. CDR3 size: 18 residues. The data originate from a study of T cell repertoires in cytomegalovirus infection. For the study at large: Public signatures in TCR beta pointed to CMV infection and matching HLA type. General study results and limits: Clonotypes of TCR beta that were HLA-C-restricted and CMV-specific dominated the ex vivo response. Carriers of CMV and the relevant HLA type were discriminated by public TCR beta frequency.

Via MiXCR, TCRdb re-called the reads, giving one row per CDR3 protein. This table holds about 830,000 distinct CDR3 sequences, 30% to 35% found once. J is TRBJ2-7 and V is TRBV12-3 or TRBV12-4; 7 nucleotides match TRBD1. The specimen was cultured CD8+ T cells from PBMCs, collected from culture after CMV antigen stimulation. The receptor was isolated from a human donor in good health (CMV status not recorded). Some clones in this sample may be carry-over from other donors' samples. For the CDR3, the DNA is TGTGCCAGCAGTTTACAGAAGTTTATTCGGGACAGTTCCTACGAGCAGTACTTC. Translation: CASSLQKFIRDSSYEQYF.